A single TCR beta chain is shown here with its context. Its antigen is unidentified. The same CDR3 can be traced to other DNA sequences in this sample. Each donor gave one heparinised blood draw averaging roughly 100 mL. A sort by CD45RO/CCR7/CD25/CD127/CD95/CD27 yielded CD4+ naive, central memory, regulatory and stem cell-like memory cells. The V gene's germline CDR1 is SGHDN and CDR2 FVKESK. The ends were cut back, 0 bases at V and 13 bases at J, with 10 bases in the middle. CDR3 length: 13 residues. The entry originates in a study of beta chain features in type 1 diabetes. Study background: Researchers looked at around 100 million sorted cells across all samples.

cDNA synthesis used the whole RNA isolate, giving expressed TCRB sequences. This table comes from immunoSEQ multiplex PCR, and its TCRdb copy is limited to in-frame clones, with some not included. The data contain around 340,000 clones, roughly 8.8% of them singletons. General study findings and limits: Moderate yet significant TCRB CDR3 shortening was seen in Type 1 diabetes patients in all four CD4+ subsets.

The TCR comes from a man aged 30-40 years with type 1 diabetes. The chain recombines TRBV14 with TRBJ1-6; no reliable D call. Sample: central memory CD4+ T cells from blood. The CDR3 here is CASSQERTLPLHF. The CDR3 DNA sequence: TGTGCCAGCAGCCAAGAAAGGACCCTCCCCCTCCACTTT.